These 2 T cell receptor beta chains share one sample of origin, sequenced in a study of blood T cells in healthy people across ages (dated by TCRdb to 2013 to 2016). Libraries were prepared through 5' RACE. TCRdb records Illumina HiSeq 2500 as the sequencer. The second PCR ran for roughly 7 to 11 cycles and used a J-beta primer mix along with a sample-barcoded 5' primer. Starting from the raw public reads, TCRdb applied fastp trimming at Q25, assembled clones with MiXCR and retained in-frame beta chains. For every CDR3 protein sequence, its rows merge into one entry that carries the most common genes and DNA. This sample comprises 650,000 to 1,000,000 distinct CDR3 sequences, 35% to 50% of them detected only once. Less than 20% of the sample is held by the ten biggest clonotypes. Sample: blood. These receptors were taken from an elderly man in good health.

This chain links TRBV7-6 with TRBJ2-1; tentative D call: TRBD2 (6 bases). Trimming removed 1 base from V and 10 bases from J, with 11 bases in between. The CDR3 extends over 13 amino acids. Germline-derived CDR1 and CDR2 are SGHVS and FNYEAQ. The CDR3 protein is CASSLVILAEQFF. The CDR3, as DNA: TGTGCCAGCAGCTTAGTAATACTAGCCGAGCAGTTCTTC.

The V and J genes are TRBV5-1 and TRBJ1-4; D may be TRBD1 (6 bases). This CDR3 has 14 residues. The V and J ends lost 4 bases and 8 bases respectively, with 15 bases between them. Germline CDR1 is SGHRS and CDR2 is YFSETQ. As DNA, the CDR3 is TGCGCCAGCAGCCGAACAGGGATAGAGGAAAAACTGTTTTTT. Translation gives CASSRTGIEEKLFF.